This note documents a single T cell receptor (beta chain) sequence. This entry is derived from a study of T cell changes during pregnancy in multiple sclerosis. TCRdb's table, derived via immunoSEQ multiplex PCR, lists solely in-frame clones and lacks some. Of about 20,000 clones listed, around nine tenths are singletons. The V segment lost 0 bases and the J segment 2 bases; nucleotides outside the gene matches: 1. Germline CDR1 and CDR2: LNHNV and YYDKDF (reference sequence). The CDR3 runs 16 residues. This sequence joins TRBV15 and TRBJ2-1; 10 bases align to TRBD2. The receptor's source is a female donor in good health, enrolled as a control in a pregnancy study. Here the sequenced sample was CD8+ T cells from peripheral blood mononuclear cells, taken after pregnancy. For the CDR3, the DNA is TGTGCCACCAGCAGAGAGAGCGGGGGGGCCTACAATGAGCAGTTCTTC. Translated, it gives CATSRESGGAYNEQFF. Full variable domain (missing parts from reference TRBV15 and TRBJ2-1): DAMVIQNPRYQVTQFGKPVTLSCSQTLNHNVMYWYQQKSSQAPKLLFHYYDKDFNNEADTPDNFQSRRPNTSFCFLDIRSPGLGDTAMYLCATSRESGGAYNEQFFGPGTRLTVL.